The present entry profiles one T cell receptor beta chain with its context. The length of the CDR3 is 17 residues. J lost 2 bases, V lost 0 bases, and 5 bases had no gene match. CDR1 is MGHRA and CDR2 is YSYEKL in the germline V gene. Original data processing: Amplification from reference gene primers served as the basis for estimated nucleated cell counts. The table came from immunoSEQ multiplex PCR; TCRdb's copy has only in-frame clones and leaves some out. D and trimming were read from the DNA, whereas the V and J calls and clone size are those reported in that table. The sample carries 250,000 to 300,000 clones, 75% to 90% recorded once. Seattle-derived patients entered the study during active infection and were followed longitudinally. These data originate in a study of blood T cell repertoires in COVID-19. For the study at large: The samples span acute and convalescent COVID-19 from the United States, Italy and Spain. Sources were T cells, B-cell-depleted T cells, or PBMCs; the material itself was cDNA or gDNA.

This receptor was identified in a woman aged 70-85 years with COVID-19, enrolled during active disease. Sequences were obtained from peripheral blood. This chain links TRBV4-1 with TRBJ2-5, with 11 bases matching TRBD1. The CDR3 DNA reads TGCGCCAGCAGCCAAGATTGGACAGGGGGCCTTCAAGAGACCCAGTACTTC. Translation gives CASSQDWTGGLQETQYF.